Included here is one T cell receptor (beta chain) sequence, with context. CDR3 size: 17 residues. Between the trimmed V and J ends, which lost 0 bases and 3 bases, there was a span of 18 bases. Germline-derived CDR1 and CDR2 are SGHDN and FVKESK. The entry originates in a study of CD8 T cells in Susac syndrome. As for the study in general: When their blood was taken, the Susac syndrome patients had either not yet had any therapy, were taking corticosteroids, or were taking intravenous immunoglobulin alone.

Random hexamers were used to reverse transcribe an amount of about 0.45 to 1 ug RNA. TCRdb re-analysed the immunoSEQ multiplex PCR reads in MiXCR, keeping a single row per CDR3 protein. The sample contains around 200,000 distinct CDR3 sequences, just under 95% of which appear only once. Specimen: CD4+ T cells from PBMCs. The genes are TRBV14 and TRBJ2-7; D might be TRBD2 (6 bases). The sequence derives from a human donor with Susac syndrome. The CDR3 sequence is CASSQDRSGRRLYEQYF. The CDR3 DNA reads as TGTGCCAGCAGCCAAGATCGTAGCGGTCGGAGGCTCTACGAGCAGTACTTC.